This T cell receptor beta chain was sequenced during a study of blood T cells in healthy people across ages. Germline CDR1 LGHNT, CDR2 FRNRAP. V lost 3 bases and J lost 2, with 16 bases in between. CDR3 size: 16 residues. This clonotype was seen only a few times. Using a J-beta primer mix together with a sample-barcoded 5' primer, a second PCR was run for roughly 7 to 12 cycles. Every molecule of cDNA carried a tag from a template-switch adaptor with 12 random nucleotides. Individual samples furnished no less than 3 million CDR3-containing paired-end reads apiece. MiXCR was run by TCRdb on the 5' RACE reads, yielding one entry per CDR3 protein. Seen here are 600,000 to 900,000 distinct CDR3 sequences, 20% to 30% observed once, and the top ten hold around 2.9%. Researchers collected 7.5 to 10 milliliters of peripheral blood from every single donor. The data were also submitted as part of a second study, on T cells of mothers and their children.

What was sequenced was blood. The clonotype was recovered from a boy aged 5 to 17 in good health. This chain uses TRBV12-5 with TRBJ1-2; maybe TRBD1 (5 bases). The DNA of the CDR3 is TGTGCTAGTGGTTTCGACGACGGGGGTCCAAACTATGGCTACACCTTC. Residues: CASGFDDGGPNYGYTF. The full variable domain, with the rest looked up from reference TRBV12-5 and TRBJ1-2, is DARVTQTPRHKVTEMGQEVTMRCQPILGHNTVFWYRQTMMQGLELLAYFRNRAPLDDSGMPKDRFSAEMPDATLATLKIQPSEPRDSAVYFCASGFDDGGPNYGYTFGSGTRLTVV.